Below are 19 T cell receptor beta chains sequenced from a single sample in a study of cytomegalovirus exposure and HLA in healthy donors. Generated by immunoSEQ multiplex PCR, the TCRdb table keeps only in-frame clones and is missing some. The sample contains fewer than 100,000 clones, approximately 94% of which appear only once. Material: PBMCs. The source is a young woman in good health and CMV-seropositive.

This clone has a single count. The chain employs TRBV5-1 and TRBJ2-2; 10 bases align to TRBD1. There are 15 residues in the CDR3. V lost 7 bases and J lost 4; bases outside the gene matches: 7. Germline loops: CDR1 SGHRS, CDR2 YFSETQ. DNA of the CDR3: TGCGCCAGCTTCCGGGACAGGGGATCCACCGGGGAGCTGTTTTTT. Protein sequence: CASFRDRGSTGELFF.

This chain joins TRBV9 and TRBJ2-5, with a tentative D call TRBD1 (5 bases). Germline CDR1 reads SGDLS; CDR2 reads YYNGEE. The length of the CDR3 is 14 residues. V was clipped by 0 bases and J by 5 bases, with 11 bases between them. The CDR3 DNA is TGTGCCAGCAGCGTAGCAGGCAGGGCGGAGACCCAGTACTTC. Its translation: CASSVAGRAETQYF.

The rearrangement uses TRBV2 and TRBJ1-5; D may be TRBD1 (5 bases). Germline-derived CDR1 and CDR2 are SNHLY and FYNNEI. Trimming shortened V by 2 bases and J by 5 bases, and 13 bases separated the two germline ends. There are 15 residues in the CDR3. CDR3 nucleotide sequence: TGTGCCAGCAGTGAAATGACAGTGAGCGATCAGCCCCAGCATTTT. Its translation: CASSEMTVSDQPQHF. Looking up the rest from reference TRBV2 and TRBJ1-5 gives the full variable domain: EPEVTQTPSHQVTQMGQEVILRCVPISNHLYFYWYRQILGQKVEFLVSFYNNEISEKSEIFDDQFSVERPDGSNFTLKIRSTKLEDSAMYFCASSEMTVSDQPQHFGDGTRLSIL.

The rearrangement uses TRBV6-5 and TRBJ1-1; weak D call: TRBD1 (6 bases). With 2 bases removed from V and 5 bases from J, the gap between germline ends came to 9 bases. The length of the CDR3 is 13 residues. CDR1 and CDR2 from the germline V gene are MNHEY and SVGAGI. CDR3 DNA: TGTGCCAGCAGTTACCGAGGGGGAACTGAAGCTTTCTTT. Translation gives CASSYRGGTEAFF.

The chain carries TRBV28 and TRBJ2-7; D gene uncertain. In germline, CDR1 is MDHEN, CDR2 SYDVKM. CDR3 length: 11 amino acids. The V gene lost 3 bases and the J gene lost 3 bases, with 3 bases spanning the gap. This CDR3 reads CASSFNYEQYF. In DNA, the CDR3 is TGTGCCAGCAGTTTCAACTACGAGCAGTACTTC.

The chain has TRBV6-1 and TRBJ2-7; D possibly corresponds to TRBD2 (6 bases). V was trimmed by 4 bases and J by 4 bases, leaving 17 bases between them. Germline CDR1 and CDR2: MNHNS and SASEGT. This CDR3 region has 15 residues. CDR3: CASSASGTGSYEQYF. The CDR3 nucleotides read TGTGCCAGCAGTGCTTCCGGGACTGGATCTTACGAGCAGTACTTC.

V and J are TRBV4-1 and TRBJ1-2; D uncertain. Germline V gives CDR1 MGHRA, CDR2 YSYEKL. Trimming cost V 5 bases and J 5 bases, with 18 bases left between them. This CDR3 contains 15 residues. CDR3 nucleotides: TGCGCCAGCAGCGACACTGGGAGGTCTCGGTATGGCTACACCTTC. This codes for CASSDTGRSRYGYTF.

The chain carries TRBV11-2 and TRBJ2-2, with D perhaps TRBD2 (5 bases). Germline V CDR1 and CDR2: SGHAT, FQNNGV. The ends were cut back, 2 bases at V and 0 bases at J, with 7 bases in the middle. This CDR3 is 15 amino acids long. CDR3 nucleotide sequence: TGTGCCAGCAGCTTATCCGGGACGAACACCGGGGAGCTGTTTTTT. It is translated as CASSLSGTNTGELFF. The whole variable domain, remainder taken from reference TRBV11-2 and TRBJ2-2, is EAGVAQSPRYKIIEKRQSVAFWCNPISGHATLYWYQQILGQGPKLLIQFQNNGVVDDSQLPKDRFSAERLKGVDSTLKIQPAKLEDSAVYLCASSLSGTNTGELFFGEGSRLTVL.

This sequence joins TRBV27 and TRBJ2-5, with TRBD2 matching 14 bases. The CDR3 has 18 amino acids. V was pared by 6 bases and J by 2 bases, with 11 bases of the junction left unmatched. Germline assignment: CDR1 MNHEY and CDR2 SMNVEV (reference sequence). The CDR3 region is CASRLRTSGGTIQETQYF. Here the CDR3 DNA reads TGTGCCAGCAGACTAAGGACTAGCGGGGGGACCATTCAAGAGACCCAGTACTTC.

This chain connects TRBV6-5 to TRBJ2-7; 7 nucleotides line up with TRBD1. The V and J ends lost 7 bases and 2 bases, in that order; junction bases with no gene match: 5. The CDR3 has 13 residues. Germline V gives CDR1 MNHEY, CDR2 SVGAGI. CDR3 region: CASTKTGTYEQYF. The CDR3 nucleotides read TGTGCCAGCACCAAGACAGGGACCTACGAGCAGTACTTC.

The V call is TRBV7-3, the J call TRBJ1-2; 7 nucleotides line up with TRBD1. This CDR3 comprises 13 residues. V was pared by 5 bases and J by 3 bases, with 3 bases of the junction left unmatched. Looked up from germline, CDR1 is SGHTA and CDR2 is FQGTGA. CDR3 residues: CASSKDRDYGYTF. The CDR3 coding sequence is TGTGCCAGCAGCAAAGACAGGGACTATGGCTACACCTTC.

The gene calls are TRBV7-8 and TRBJ1-1, with D maybe TRBD1 (5 bases). Germline CDR1 is SGHVS and CDR2 is FQNEAQ. CDR3 length: 17 residues. The V end lost 2 bases, the J end lost 3 bases, and 19 bases lay between the germline ends. CDR3 DNA: TGTGCCAGCAGCTTAATTCCTCTGGGCGTAGGGGACACTGAAGCTTTCTTT. Its translation: CASSLIPLGVGDTEAFF.

This clone was recorded only once. The chain is built from TRBV5-1 and TRBJ2-2, with a possible D match to TRBD2 (6 bases). V lost 3 bases to trimming and J lost 5 bases, with 14 bases between them. The CDR3 contains 15 residues. The germline gives CDR1 SGHRS, CDR2 YFSETQ. CDR3 nucleotide sequence: TGCGCCAGCAGCTCGGAGGGCGGCTGGACCGGGGAGCTGTTTTTT. This sequence encodes CASSSEGGWTGELFF.

The rearrangement links TRBV7-6 to TRBJ1-3; weak D call: TRBD1 (6 bases). Between the trimmed V and J ends, which lost 5 bases and 0 bases, there was a span of 23 bases. The CDR3 covers 19 residues. Looked up from germline, CDR1 is SGHVS and CDR2 is FNYEAQ. CDR3 residues: CASSLDNRAMLLSGNTIYF. DNA of the CDR3: TGTGCCAGCAGCCTAGATAACAGGGCAATGCTCCTCTCTGGAAACACCATATATTTT.

The rearrangement joins TRBV9 to TRBJ2-3; D is perhaps TRBD2 (7 bases). Germline V lookup: CDR1 SGDLS, CDR2 YYNGEE. The CDR3 spans 15 residues. The V end lost 1 base, the J end lost 2 bases, and 11 bases lay between the germline ends. CDR3 sequence (DNA): TGTGCCAGCAGCGTACAAGGGGGGGACACAGATACGCAGTATTTT. This encodes CASSVQGGDTDTQYF.

The chain combines TRBV19 with TRBJ2-2; 7 nucleotides line up with TRBD1. With V trimmed by 5 bases and J by 0 bases, 3 bases remained unmatched. The CDR3 runs to 15 residues. The germline V gene has CDR1 LNHDA and CDR2 SQIVND (reference sequence). The CDR3 spells CASSVGTANTGELFF. In DNA form, the CDR3 reads TGTGCCAGTAGTGTCGGGACAGCGAACACCGGGGAGCTGTTTTTT.

The rearrangement joins TRBV19 to TRBJ1-3, with D tentatively TRBD1 (5 bases). The germline V gene has CDR1 LNHDA and CDR2 SQIVND (reference sequence). Deletions cut 4 bases from V and 0 bases from J, with 10 bases between. This CDR3 is built from 15 residues. The CDR3 protein is CASSTTASSGNTIYF. The CDR3 nucleotides read TGTGCCAGTAGTACGACAGCTAGCTCTGGAAACACCATATATTTT.

As to this clone: Other DNA sequences in this sample translate to the same CDR3. The chain couples TRBV28 to TRBJ2-3, with 9 bases that match TRBD2. The CDR3 consists of 16 residues. The germline gives CDR1 MDHEN, CDR2 SYDVKM. V trimming: 3 bases; J trimming: 1 base; junction bases outside the gene matches: 5. The CDR3 region has the DNA TGTGCCAGCAGTTTTTTGGCGGGAGGGGGCACAGATACGCAGTATTTT. Protein product: CASSFLAGGGTDTQYF.

The rearrangement links TRBV28 to TRBJ1-2; 7 bases are a match to TRBD1. The CDR3 sequence is 13 residues long. After removal of 6 bases from V and 8 bases from J, the junction contained 9 bases not matched to a gene. The germline CDR1 and CDR2 sequences are MDHEN and SYDVKM. The CDR3, as DNA: TGTGCCAGCAGGCCCGCCGGGACAGACGGCTACACCTTC. Translated: CASRPAGTDGYTF.